One and the same sample provided the 7 T cell receptor beta chains below, sequenced in a study of tumor-infiltrating lymphocytes in primary liver carcinoma. Without any cell sorting, roughly 17-31 mg of bulk tissue yielded co-extracted RNA and DNA. Reverse transcription of about 0.5 ug total RNA with a constant-region primer produced TCR beta cDNA. Three nested multiplex PCR rounds, a slightly modified ARM-PCR method, built the TCR beta libraries. The first two PCR rounds, roughly 11 cycles each, used TRBV1-TRBV30 forward primers and a C-beta reverse primer. TCRdb reprocessed the multiplex PCR reads via MiXCR and lists one record per CDR3 protein. In the table there are around 70,000 distinct CDR3 sequences, approximately 74% of which are singletons. What was sequenced was liver tumor tissue from sampling region 4. Subset given: tumor region T4, right-lateral pole. All receptors come from a man aged 35 to 55 with primary liver carcinoma and hepatitis B virus infection.

Remarks on this clonotype: A read error may produce the germline difference seen at one junction end. The V gene is TRBV6-4, the J gene TRBJ2-3, with 12 bases aligning to TRBD2. CDR1 is MRHNA, CDR2 SNTAGT, per germline. CDR3 length equals 16 residues. CDR3 DNA: TGTGTCAGCAGTGACACGACTAGCGGGAGCACAGATACGCACTATTTT. This translates into CVSSDTTSGSTDTHYF.

This rearrangement joins TRBV11-1 to TRBJ2-1; D not certain. The ends were cut back, 10 bases at V and 7 bases at J, with 17 bases in the middle. The CDR3 is 13 amino acids. Looked up from germline, CDR1 is SGHAT and CDR2 is FQDESV (reference sequence). The CDR3 here is CATILGRANEQFF. As DNA, the CDR3 is TGTGCCACGATCTTAGGCCGGGCAAATGAGCAGTTCTTC.

In its sample, this clonotype was seen once. The V gene is TRBV29-1, the J gene TRBJ2-2, with D maybe TRBD1 (5 bases). Germline V lookup: CDR1 SQVTM, CDR2 ANQGSEA. The CDR3 spans 10 residues. CDR3 loop: CRVGQWELFF. In nucleotides, the CDR3 is TGCCGTGTGGGGCAGTGGGAGCTGTTTTTT.

Concerning this clonotype itself: A much larger clone lies one base from this, so it may be a read error. This chain joins TRBV30 and TRBJ1-3, with D perhaps TRBD1 (5 bases). This CDR3 spans 13 amino acids. The germline V gene has CDR1 GTSNPN and CDR2 SVGIG (reference sequence). CDR3 loop: CAWSVGGGNIIYF. For the CDR3, the DNA is TGTGCCTGGAGTGTAGGCGGGGGAAACATCATATATTTT.

CDR3 in amino acids: CASSPRQGLAGSTSYEQYF. CDR3 sequence (DNA): TGTGCCAGCTCACCACGACAGGGACTAGCGGGTAGTACCTCCTACGAGCAGTACTTC. This chain connects TRBV18 to TRBJ2-7; 12 bases line up with TRBD2. The CDR3 has 19 amino acids. The germline gives CDR1 KGHSH, CDR2 LQKENI. The junction had 10 bases not matched to a gene; V was cut back by 1 base and J by 0 bases.

The rearrangement joins TRBV28 to TRBJ2-1; 8 positions match TRBD1. From germline, CDR1 is MDHEN and CDR2 SYDVKM. The CDR3 is 13 residues long. V shed 10 bases, J shed 5 bases, and the junction held 7 bases outside the gene matches. The CDR3, as DNA: TGTGCCAATACTCCGGACAGGGACAATGAGCAGTTCTTC. As protein: CANTPDRDNEQFF.

In regard to this clonotype: This clone may be a read error of a much larger clone one base away. This chain connects TRBV5-1 to TRBJ2-1; TRBD2 is a possible D gene (5 bases). Germline CDR1 is SGHRS and CDR2 is YFSETQ. The germline V and J ends were trimmed by 0 bases and 6 bases, with 16 bases remaining between them. The CDR3 is made up of 16 amino acids. CDR3 loop: CASSLDLSRRSNEQFF. CDR3 coding DNA: TGCGCCAGCAGCTTGGATCTTAGCAGGAGGTCCAATGAGCAGTTCTTC.